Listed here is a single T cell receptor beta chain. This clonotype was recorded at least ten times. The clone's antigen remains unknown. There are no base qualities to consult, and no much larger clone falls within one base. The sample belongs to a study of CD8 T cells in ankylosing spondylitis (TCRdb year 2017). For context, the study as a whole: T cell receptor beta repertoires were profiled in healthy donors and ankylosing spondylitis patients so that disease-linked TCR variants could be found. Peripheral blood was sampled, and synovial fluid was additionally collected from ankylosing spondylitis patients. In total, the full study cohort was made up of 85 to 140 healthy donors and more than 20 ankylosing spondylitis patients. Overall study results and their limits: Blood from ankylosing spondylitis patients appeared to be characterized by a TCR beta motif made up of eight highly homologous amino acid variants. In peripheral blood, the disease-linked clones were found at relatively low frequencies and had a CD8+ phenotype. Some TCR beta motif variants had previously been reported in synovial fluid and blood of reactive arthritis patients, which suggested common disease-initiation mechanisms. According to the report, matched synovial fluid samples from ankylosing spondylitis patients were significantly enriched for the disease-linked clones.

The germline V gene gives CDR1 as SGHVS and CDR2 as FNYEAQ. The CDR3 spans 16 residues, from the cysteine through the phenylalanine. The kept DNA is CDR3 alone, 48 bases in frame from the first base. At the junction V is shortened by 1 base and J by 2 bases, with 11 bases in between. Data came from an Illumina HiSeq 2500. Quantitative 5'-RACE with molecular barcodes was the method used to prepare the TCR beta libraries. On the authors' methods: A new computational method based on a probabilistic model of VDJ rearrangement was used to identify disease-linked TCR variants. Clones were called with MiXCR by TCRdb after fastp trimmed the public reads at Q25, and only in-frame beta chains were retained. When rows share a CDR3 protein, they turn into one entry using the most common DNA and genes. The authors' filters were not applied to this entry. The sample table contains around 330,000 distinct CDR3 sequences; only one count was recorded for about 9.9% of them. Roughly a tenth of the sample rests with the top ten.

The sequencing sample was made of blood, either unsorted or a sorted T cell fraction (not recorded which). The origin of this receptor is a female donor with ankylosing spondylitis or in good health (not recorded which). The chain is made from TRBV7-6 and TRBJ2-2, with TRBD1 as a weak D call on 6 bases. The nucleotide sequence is TGTGCCAGCAGCTTAGGGACAGAAGTCAACACCGGGGAGCTGTTTTTT. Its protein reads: CASSLGTEVNTGELFF.